This is a list of T cell receptor beta chains from one sample in a study of metastatic and nonmetastatic thyroid tumors. TCRdb re-called the PCR reads through MiXCR. Among 22,000 or so clones listed, 13% to 15% were seen once. Material: tumor tissue. The source of these receptors is a female donor with papillary thyroid cancer or a benign thyroid nodule (not recorded which). Some clones in this sample may be carry-over from other donors' samples. The CDR3 runs from the conserved cysteine through the conserved F or W. Each record gives: V gene, clone size, CDR3 length, D gene, J gene, CDR3 protein, CDR3 DNA. A D gene is named only where the DNA matches it firmly. Clone sizes are given selectively: once, few, many, or a class where the clone is expanded.

TRBV6-1,-,14,-,TRBJ2-7,CASSEIRERYEQYF,TGTGCCAGCAGTGAAATCCGGGAGAGGTACGAGCAGTACTTC
TRBV6-1,many,15,-,TRBJ1-5,CASSLEGSGNQPQHF,TGTGCCAGCAGCCTCGAAGGGTCGGGCAATCAGCCCCAGCATTTT
TRBV7-3,many,12,-,TRBJ2-1,CASSFAGNEQFF,TGTGCCAGCAGCTTTGCGGGCAATGAGCAGTTCTTC
TRBV6-1,many,15,-,TRBJ1-2,CASTQFSLGVEGYTF,TGTGCCAGCACCCAGTTCTCTTTGGGAGTAGAGGGCTACACCTTC
TRBV7-9,many,13,TRBD1,TRBJ2-7,CASSSGQEDEQYF,TGTGCCAGCTCATCGGGACAGGAGGACGAGCAGTACTTC
TRBV28,few,16,TRBD2,TRBJ2-7,CASSPRLAEPSYEQYF,TGTGCCAGCAGTCCTCGACTAGCGGAGCCCTCCTACGAGCAGTACTTC
TRBV20-1,-,14,TRBD1,TRBJ2-2,CSALTGANTGELFF,TGCAGTGCTCTCACAGGGGCGAACACCGGGGAGCTGTTTTTT
TRBV10-2,many,14,-,TRBJ2-5,CASSESNREETQYF,TGCGCCAGCAGTGAGTCGAACAGGGAAGAGACCCAGTACTTC
TRBV30,-,12,TRBD1,TRBJ1-2,CAWGDREFGYTF,TGTGCCTGGGGGGACAGGGAGTTTGGCTACACCTTC
TRBV18,-,14,TRBD1,TRBJ1-2,CASSPGQVFYGYTF,TGTGCCAGCTCACCAGGACAGGTTTTTTATGGCTACACCTTC
TRBV20-1,-,15,-,TRBJ2-7,CSALSWEVSSYEQYF,TGCAGTGCCCTTTCGTGGGAGGTAAGCTCCTACGAGCAGTACTTC
TRBV11-2,many,15,TRBD2,TRBJ2-3,CASSPWTSSTDTQYF,TGTGCCAGCAGCCCCTGGACTAGCAGCACAGATACGCAGTATTTT
TRBV20-1,many,16,TRBD1,TRBJ2-3,CSARDLGQFFTDTQYF,TGCAGTGCTAGAGATTTGGGACAGTTCTTCACAGATACGCAGTATTTT
TRBV28,-,11,-,TRBJ2-2,CASSLAGELFF,TGTGCCAGCAGTTTGGCCGGGGAGCTGTTTTTT
TRBV18,many,16,TRBD1,TRBJ1-3,CASSTGTGYSGNTIYF,TGTGCCAGCTCTACCGGGACAGGCTACTCTGGAAACACCATATATTTT
TRBV28,many,16,TRBD2,TRBJ2-7,CASSISGTSGAYEQYF,TGTGCCAGCAGTATCAGCGGGACTAGCGGAGCGTACGAGCAGTACTTC
TRBV20-1,many,14,TRBD1,TRBJ1-2,CSARDLGTGDGYTF,TGCAGTGCTAGAGATCTCGGGACAGGGGATGGCTACACCTTC
TRBV2,many,14,-,TRBJ2-6,CASSEESGANVLTF,TGTGCCAGCAGTGAGGAGTCTGGGGCCAACGTCCTGACTTTC
TRBV24-1,medium-sized,15,-,TRBJ2-3,CAFEGGDFSTDTQYF,TGTGCCTTTGAAGGGGGGGACTTTAGCACAGATACGCAGTATTTT
TRBV7-2,-,15,-,TRBJ2-3,CASSLGQSSTDTQYF,TGTGCCAGCAGCTTAGGGCAATCTAGCACAGATACGCAGTATTTT
TRBV3-1,many,12,-,TRBJ1-2,CASSQGDTGYTF,TGTGCCAGCAGCCAAGGGGACACTGGCTACACCTTC
TRBV2,many,18,TRBD1,TRBJ2-2,CASSEGDRGELNTGELFF,TGTGCCAGCAGTGAAGGGGACAGGGGAGAGCTTAACACCGGGGAGCTGTTTTTT
TRBV10-3,-,16,TRBD2,TRBJ2-3,CVSGRLRGESTDTQYF,TGTGTTAGCGGGAGGCTTCGAGGCGAATCCACAGATACGCAGTATTTT
TRBV27,many,18,TRBD2,TRBJ2-2,CASRTDREQRGADGELFF,TGTGCCAGCAGGACCGACAGGGAGCAGCGGGGGGCGGACGGGGAGCTGTTTTTT
TRBV3-1,many,15,-,TRBJ2-7,CASSQGGHRVYEQYF,TGTGCCAGCAGCCAGGGGGGACATCGAGTTTACGAGCAGTACTTC
TRBV9,many,15,TRBD2,TRBJ2-1,CASSVGLAHSNEQFF,TGTGCCAGCAGCGTGGGACTAGCCCACTCCAATGAGCAGTTCTTC